The 26 T cell receptor beta chains below were found in one sample sequenced in a study of blood T cell repertoires in COVID-19. Measured with immunoSEQ multiplex PCR; TCRdb has only the in-frame clones, and not every one. The sample has around 250,000 clones, nearly 90% seen once; the top ten hold around 2.3%. Sequenced: peripheral blood. These receptors were collected from a woman in her fifties or sixties with COVID-19, enrolled during active disease.

The chain combines TRBV5-6 with TRBJ2-6, with D perhaps matching TRBD2 (6 bases). This CDR3 comprises 14 residues. The V end was cut by 0 bases, the J end by 12 bases, with 13 bases between. The germline gives CDR1 SGHDT, CDR2 YYEEEE. CDR3 region: CASSLEEGVGVLTF. The DNA of the CDR3 is TGTGCCAGCAGCTTGGAGGAGGGCGTGGGCGTCCTGACTTTC.

V usage is TRBV7-2 and J usage is TRBJ2-1; 9 nucleotides match TRBD1. In germline, CDR1 is SGHTA, CDR2 FQGNSA. The CDR3 runs to 16 residues. Trimming cost V 4 bases and J 10 bases; bases outside gene matches: 14. CDR3 residues: CASSSSGTGLAGEQFF. The CDR3 region has the DNA TGTGCCAGCAGCTCTTCCGGGACAGGGTTGGCTGGGGAGCAGTTCTTC.

This clone showed up just a few times. The chain couples TRBV5-6 to TRBJ1-1, with D uncertain. CDR1 is SGHDT and CDR2 is YYEEEE in the germline V gene. The germline V and J ends were trimmed by 0 bases and 1 base, with 16 bases remaining between them. CDR3 length equals 17 residues. The CDR3 loop reads CASSLALPAGENTEAFF. The CDR3 DNA is TGTGCCAGCAGCTTGGCCTTGCCGGCCGGGGAGAACACTGAAGCTTTCTTT. The complete variable domain, with remaining parts taken from reference TRBV5-6 and TRBJ1-1, reads DAGVTQSPTHLIKTRGQQVTLRCSPKSGHDTVSWYQQALGQGPQFIFQYYEEEERQRGNFPDRFSGHQFPNYSSELNVNALLLGDSALYLCASSLALPAGENTEAFFGQGTRLTVV.

The chain is built from TRBV5-1 and TRBJ1-3; no definite D call. Germline V gene data show CDR1 as SGHRS and CDR2 as YFSETQ. V lost 3 bases and J lost 0, with 4 bases in between. This CDR3 is built from 13 residues. CDR3 amino acids: CASSSVSGNTIYF. The DNA of the CDR3 is TGCGCCAGCAGCTCCGTCTCTGGAAACACCATATATTTT.

The V gene is TRBV11-2, the J gene TRBJ1-1; TRBD1 matches at 7 bases. There are 15 residues in the CDR3. Germline values: CDR1 SGHAT, CDR2 FQNNGV. The junction had 7 bases not matched to a gene; V was cut back by 3 bases and J by 3 bases. DNA of the CDR3: TGTGCCAGCAGCTTGACAGGGCGTATGGACACTGAAGCTTTCTTT. Residues: CASSLTGRMDTEAFF.

The V call is TRBV10-3, the J call TRBJ1-2, with D tentatively TRBD1 (6 bases). The V end was cut by 4 bases, the J end by 2 bases, with 14 bases between. This CDR3 spans 15 amino acids. Per germline, CDR1 ENHRY and CDR2 SYGVKD. The CDR3 protein is CAISASVQGNYGYTF. The CDR3 coding sequence is TGTGCCATCAGTGCGTCGGTACAGGGAAACTATGGCTACACCTTC.

Only a few counts were recorded for this clone. The rearrangement joins TRBV2 to TRBJ1-2; TRBD1 agrees at 9 bases. The CDR3 runs 14 residues. Per germline, CDR1 SNHLY and CDR2 FYNNEI. The V and J ends lost 5 bases and 5 bases, in that order; junction bases with no gene match: 6. CDR3 DNA: TGTGCCAGCAGTTTAGACAGGGGGTTGTATGGCTACACCTTC. Translation gives CASSLDRGLYGYTF.

This clone was detected only a few times. In nucleotides, the CDR3 is TGTGCCAGCGCTATCGCCGGGGCCTATAATTCACCCCTCCACTTT. Protein sequence: CASAIAGAYNSPLHF. The chain uses TRBV6-5 and TRBJ1-6; D unclear. The CDR3 covers 15 residues. V was shortened by 8 bases and J by 2 bases, with 13 bases between the two germline ends. CDR1 and CDR2 (germline): MNHEY, SVGAGI.

CDR3 nucleotide sequence: TGTGCCAGCAGCCCACACCGGACTAGCGGGGGTAGTGAGCAGTTCTTC. Its protein is CASSPHRTSGGSEQFF. V usage is TRBV7-2 and J usage is TRBJ2-1; 13 bases agree with TRBD2. This CDR3 region has 16 residues. Trimming removed 5 bases from V and 9 bases from J; junction bases left unmatched: 10. Looked up from germline, CDR1 is SGHTA and CDR2 is FQGNSA. Supplemented by reference TRBV7-2 and TRBJ2-1, the full variable domain reads GAGVSQSPSNKVTEKGKDVELRCDPISGHTALYWYRQSLGQGLEFLIYFQGNSAPDKSGLPSDRFSAERTGGSVSTLTIQRTQQEDSAVYLCASSPHRTSGGSEQFFGPGTRLTVL.

The chain recombines TRBV29-1 with TRBJ1-2; tentatively, D is TRBD1 (5 bases). Germline V gene sequence: CDR1 SQVTM, CDR2 ANQGSEA. V dropped 6 bases and J dropped 3 bases, with 26 bases sitting between them. The CDR3 is 17 residues long. CDR3 DNA: TGCAGCGTCCATATAATTGAAACCAGGCGGGGCCACTATGGCTACACCTTC. Its protein product is CSVHIIETRRGHYGYTF.

The chain couples TRBV7-8 to TRBJ2-7, with a weak D call TRBD2 (6 bases). V shed 7 bases and J shed 0 bases, with 16 bases lying between them. The CDR3 length is 15 residues. Germline-derived CDR1 and CDR2 are SGHVS and FQNEAQ. The CDR3 sequence is CASKLSGDASYEQYF. CDR3 coding DNA: TGTGCCAGCAAACTATCGGGGGACGCCTCCTACGAGCAGTACTTC.

V usage is TRBV6-5 and J usage is TRBJ2-5; no firm D call. The CDR3 has 14 amino acids. Trimming took 0 bases from V and 1 from J, leaving 6 bases between them. The germline gives CDR1 MNHEY, CDR2 SVGAGI. The chain's CDR3 is CASSYSRGQETQYF. CDR3 DNA sequence: TGTGCCAGCAGTTACTCGAGAGGCCAAGAGACCCAGTACTTC.

The V call is TRBV5-6, the J call TRBJ2-2; a possible D gene is TRBD1 (5 bases). Germline CDR1 reads SGHDT; CDR2 reads YYEEEE. The CDR3 length is 18 residues. V lost 0 bases and J 0 bases, leaving 15 bases between the germline ends. CDR3 in amino acids: CASSLESGHLTNTGELFF. CDR3 coding DNA: TGTGCCAGCAGCTTGGAATCAGGGCACCTCACGAACACCGGGGAGCTGTTTTTT. Full variable domain (missing parts from reference TRBV5-6 and TRBJ2-2): DAGVTQSPTHLIKTRGQQVTLRCSPKSGHDTVSWYQQALGQGPQFIFQYYEEEERQRGNFPDRFSGHQFPNYSSELNVNALLLGDSALYLCASSLESGHLTNTGELFFGEGSRLTVL.

This clone came up once. V and J are TRBV7-9 and TRBJ1-5; D not certain. CDR1 and CDR2 from the germline V gene are SEHNR and FQNEAQ (reference sequence). This CDR3 has 14 residues. Trimming took 3 bases from V and 1 from J, leaving 7 bases between them. The CDR3 DNA reads TGTGCCAGCAGCTTTCAGGAAAGCAATCAGCCCCAGCATTTT. Translating it yields CASSFQESNQPQHF.

The rearrangement joins TRBV6-6 to TRBJ1-1; D is unclear. This CDR3 region has 12 residues. Germline CDR1 reads MNHNY; CDR2 reads SVGAGI (reference sequence). Trimming stripped 6 bases from V and 11 bases from J, with 16 bases between. In DNA, the CDR3 is TGTGCCAGCAGCTATTCCCCCTCTTGGGCTTTCTTT. Its protein product is CASSYSPSWAFF.

This clone was found once. The J gene is TRBJ1-2, the V gene TRBV6-2 or TRBV6-3, with D perhaps TRBD1 (6 bases). The CDR3 contains 13 residues. Germline CDR1 MNHEY, CDR2 SVGEGT. Trimming cost V 6 bases and J 7 bases, with 15 bases left between them. The CDR3 region has the DNA TGTGCCAGCAGCCCCAGGGTGGGGGCTGGCTACACCTTC. Translation: CASSPRVGAGYTF.

This clone was detected once. The gene calls are TRBV11-3 and TRBJ2-7; 9 positions agree with TRBD2. CDR1 and CDR2 from the germline V gene are SGHNT and YENEEA. The V and J ends lost 3 bases and 0 bases, in that order; junction bases with no gene match: 0. CDR3 length: 14 amino acids. The CDR3, as DNA: TGTGCCAGCAGCTTTAGCGGGGGCTCCTACGAGCAGTACTTC. It encodes CASSFSGGSYEQYF.

V is TRBV7-8 and J is TRBJ2-7; possibly TRBD2 for D (6 bases). Trimming left V 4 bases short and J 1 base short, with 14 bases between. The CDR3 extends over 15 amino acids. Germline CDR1 reads SGHVS; CDR2 reads FQNEAQ. The DNA of the CDR3 is TGTGCCAGCAGCTCCCGGGGGTTGGGTTCCTACGAGCAGTACTTC. It encodes CASSSRGLGSYEQYF.

This clone appeared a few times. CDR3 DNA: TGTGCCAGCAGCTTCGGGACAGGGATGGGTGAAAAACTGTTTTTT. Its protein product is CASSFGTGMGEKLFF. This chain links TRBV11-2 with TRBJ1-4, with TRBD1 matching 9 bases. Germline lookup yields CDR1 SGHAT and CDR2 FQNNGV. With V trimmed by 3 bases and J by 7 bases, 6 bases remained unmatched. CDR3 size: 15 residues.

This chain uses TRBV7-2 with TRBJ2-1, with 11 bases lining up with TRBD1. The CDR3 is 14 residues long. CDR1 and CDR2 from the germline V gene are SGHTA and FQGNSA. V dropped 6 bases and J dropped 6; count of bases not matched to a gene: 4. The CDR3 region is CASSSGTGGNEQFF. The CDR3 nucleotides read TGTGCCAGCAGTTCCGGGACAGGGGGCAATGAGCAGTTCTTC.

This clone was seen a single time. The rearrangement joins TRBV21-1 to TRBJ2-1; TRBD1 is the table's D call and was not checked against the DNA. TRBV21-1 is recorded as a pseudogene. The CDR3 sequence is 13 residues long. This CDR3 is CASSVQGRNEQFF. The CDR3, as DNA: TGTGCCAGCAGCGTACAGGGTCGGAATGAGCAGTTCTTC.

The chain recombines TRBV7-8 with TRBJ1-5; 10 bases line up with TRBD1. This CDR3 is built from 15 residues. V shed 5 bases, J shed 7 bases, and the junction held 8 bases outside the gene matches. Germline values: CDR1 SGHVS, CDR2 FQNEAQ. The CDR3, as DNA: TGTGCCAGCAGCCTGGGGACAGGGGCGCGCCAGCCCCAGCATTTT. It specifies CASSLGTGARQPQHF.

This chain joins TRBV7-2 and TRBJ1-4; perhaps TRBD1 as D (6 bases). The CDR3 length is 16 residues. Looked up from germline, CDR1 is SGHTA and CDR2 is FQGNSA. V lost 5 bases and J lost 2, with 15 bases in between. This CDR3 is CASSLGGGRTNEKLFF. The CDR3 DNA is TGTGCCAGCAGCCTAGGGGGGGGGCGGACTAATGAAAAACTGTTTTTT.

V is TRBV12-5 and J is TRBJ1-2, with D perhaps TRBD1 (5 bases). V was pared by 5 bases and J by 2 bases, with 12 bases between. The CDR3 covers 14 residues. Per the germline V gene, CDR1 is LGHNT and CDR2 is FRNRAP. The CDR3: CASGLAGGNYGYTF. As DNA, the CDR3 is TGTGCTAGTGGTCTTGCGGGGGGGAACTATGGCTACACCTTC.

The chain links TRBV7-2 to TRBJ1-2, with D possibly being TRBD1 (6 bases). The CDR3 loop spans 15 amino acids. The V gene lost 7 bases and the J gene lost 3 bases, with 18 bases spanning the gap. Looked up from germline, CDR1 is SGHTA and CDR2 is FQGNSA. CDR3 sequence: CASTVRSGDHYGYTF. The CDR3, as DNA: TGTGCCAGCACCGTCCGTTCAGGGGACCACTATGGCTACACCTTC.

The chain carries TRBV19 and TRBJ1-4; weak D call: TRBD1 (6 bases). This CDR3 is built from 15 residues. V dropped 6 bases and J dropped 5 bases, with 16 bases sitting between them. Germline CDR1 and CDR2: LNHDA and SQIVND (reference sequence). CDR3: CASSPRDTGNEKLFF. CDR3 DNA: TGTGCCAGTAGCCCGAGGGACACGGGGAATGAAAAACTGTTTTTT.